The entry below describes one T cell receptor beta chain. Its antigen is as yet unknown. It was by 5' RACE with UMI labels that the TRB cDNA libraries were prepared. TCRdb re-called the 5' RACE reads and catalogs CDR3 proteins one per entry, DNA excluded. The repertoire shows tens of thousands of distinct CDR3 sequences; the top ten hold almost 0.55%. Germline V gene data show CDR1 as MNHNY and CDR2 as SVGAGI (reference sequence). The CDR3 has 12 amino acids. The data are from a study of CXCR3-negative and CXCR3-positive naive CD8 T cells. General study findings and limits: When CXCR3-positive naive cells were set against CXCR3-negative naive cells, the former had more hydrophobic TRB CDR3s.

This TCR was recovered from a human donor in good health. Some clones in this sample may be carry-over from other donors' samples. Sequencing input: naive CXCR3+ CD8+ T cells from blood. Subset noted: CD45RO-CCR7+CD27+CD95- naive CD8+ T cells expressing CXCR3 (TNR3+). V is TRBV6-6 and J is TRBJ1-1; the D call of TRBD1 rests on TCRdb alone, since no DNA is present to check it. CDR3 sequence: CASLDRVTEAFF.